This is a list of T cell receptor beta chains from one sample in a study of blood T cell repertoires in COVID-19. Only in-frame clones appear in the TCRdb table, and some are missing; sequencing was by immunoSEQ multiplex PCR. The sample holds over 350,000 clones, approximately 87% seen once. Material for sequencing was PBMCs or T cells enriched from blood (not recorded which). The origin of the receptors is a woman aged 45-65 years who had recovered from COVID-19. Both conserved end residues are part of each CDR3. Fields, in order: J gene, V gene, clone size, D gene, CDR3 protein, CDR3 DNA. The D gene is left open where the match is weak. Only some rows state a clone size, as once, few, many or a class for expanded clones.

>TRBJ1-5|TRBV28|NA|NA
CARYGQPQHF
TGTGCCAGGTACGGTCAGCCCCAGCATTTT
>TRBJ1-4|TRBV2|NA|NA
CASSTPDSFNEKLFF
TGTGCCAGCAGTACCCCGGACAGTTTCAACGAAAAACTGTTTTTT
>TRBJ2-3|TRBV6-4|NA|TRBD2
CASSDRLAGLDTQYF
TGTGCCAGCAGTGACCGGCTAGCGGGGCTGGATACGCAGTATTTT
>TRBJ2-2|TRBV9|NA|TRBD1
CASSLGTAGELFF
TGTGCCAGCAGCCTCGGGACAGCCGGGGAGCTGTTTTTT
>TRBJ1-6|TRBV5-1|NA|NA
CASSFERTALNSPLHF
TGCGCCAGCAGCTTCGAAAGGACAGCCCTTAATTCACCCCTCCACTTT
>TRBJ2-3|TRBV7-3|NA|TRBD2
CASSGLAGSTDTQYF
TGTGCCAGCAGCGGACTAGCGGGGTCAACAGATACGCAGTATTTT
>TRBJ1-4|TRBV7-9|NA|TRBD1
CASSLDRAEKLFF
TGTGCCAGCAGCCTCGACAGGGCTGAAAAACTGTTTTTT
>TRBJ1-1|TRBV10-3|NA|NA
CATVANTEAFF
TGTGCCACCGTAGCTAACACTGAAGCTTTCTTT
>TRBJ2-5|TRBV14|NA|TRBD2
CASSQDGLAAYQETQYF
TGTGCCAGCAGCCAAGACGGACTAGCGGCCTACCAAGAGACCCAGTACTTC
>TRBJ2-7|TRBV5-1|once|TRBD1
CASSEGTGLIYEQYF
TGCGCCAGCTCGGAGGGGACAGGGCTAATCTACGAGCAGTACTTC
>TRBJ1-2|TRBV9|NA|TRBD1
CASSVSRGRYGYTF
TGTGCCAGCAGCGTGTCCAGGGGGCGTTATGGCTACACCTTC
>TRBJ1-1|TRBV18|NA|NA
CASSPQDRNTEAFF
TGTGCCAGCTCACCACAAGACAGGAACACTGAAGCTTTCTTT
>TRBJ1-5|TRBV4-2|NA|TRBD1
CASSQVRDRVDQPQHF
TGTGCCAGCAGCCAAGTCCGGGACAGGGTAGATCAGCCCCAGCATTTT
>TRBJ1-4|TRBV3-1/TRBV3-2|NA|NA
CASSQASAGTPEKLFF
TGTGCCAGCAGCCAAGCTTCTGCAGGCACGCCTGAAAAACTGTTTTTT
>TRBJ1-2|TRBV5-1|NA|TRBD1
CASSAKGGNGYTF
TGCGCCAGCAGCGCGAAAGGGGGCAACGGCTACACCTTC
>TRBJ1-4|TRBV28|few|NA
CASSLSSGFEKLFF
TGTGCCAGCAGTTTATCTTCGGGTTTCGAAAAACTGTTTTTT
>TRBJ2-2|TRBV11-1|once|TRBD2
CASSARSGGQTGELFF
TGTGCCAGCAGCGCCAGGAGCGGGGGACAAACCGGGGAGCTGTTTTTT
>TRBJ1-2|TRBV5-6|few|NA
CASSPTQGNGYTF
TGTGCCAGCAGCCCGACTCAGGGTAATGGCTACACCTTC
>TRBJ2-1|TRBV19|NA|TRBD1
CASRAGTGPYNEQFF
TGTGCCAGTCGGGCCGGGACAGGGCCCTACAATGAGCAGTTCTTC
>TRBJ1-2|TRBV6-1|NA|NA
CASSETGLGGYGYTF
TGTGCCAGCAGTGAAACTGGCCTAGGAGGCTATGGCTACACCTTC
>TRBJ1-3|TRBV5-1|NA|TRBD1
CASSTGQGENTIYF
TGCGCCAGCAGCACGGGACAGGGCGAAAACACCATATATTTT
>TRBJ2-1|TRBV27|NA|TRBD1
CASSSEDRGRQFF
TGTGCCAGCAGTTCGGAAGACAGGGGAAGGCAGTTCTTC
>TRBJ2-6|TRBV28|NA|NA
CASNQFPSWANVLTF
TGTGCCAGCAATCAATTCCCCAGTTGGGCCAACGTCCTGACTTTC
>TRBJ1-3|TRBV13|NA|NA
CASSLTPGTGNTIYF
TGTGCCAGCAGCTTGACCCCAGGGACTGGAAACACCATATATTTT
>TRBJ2-1|TRBV11-1|NA|TRBD2
CASSSEAGEPYNEQFF
TGTGCCAGCAGCTCTGAGGCGGGGGAACCCTACAATGAGCAGTTCTTC
>TRBJ2-1|TRBV6-5|NA|TRBD1
CASSASPGQEFF
TGTGCCAGCAGCGCCTCTCCGGGACAGGAGTTCTTC
>TRBJ1-3|TRBV18|NA|NA
CASSPPGGLKGNTIYF
TGTGCCAGCTCACCACCCGGCGGGTTGAAAGGAAACACCATATATTTT
>TRBJ2-3|TRBV6-2/TRBV6-3|NA|TRBD2
CASSYGGLAGKDTQYF
TGTGCCAGCAGTTACGGTGGTCTAGCGGGCAAAGATACGCAGTATTTT
>TRBJ1-1|TRBV5-1|once|NA
CASREAAEAFF
TGCGCCAGCAGGGAGGCCGCTGAAGCTTTCTTT
>TRBJ2-3|TRBV2|NA|NA
CASRWGGQEDTQYF
TGTGCCAGCAGGTGGGGGGGGCAAGAAGATACGCAGTATTTT
>TRBJ2-2|TRBV6-5|NA|NA
CASSSPRAAGELFF
TGTGCCAGCAGTTCGCCCAGGGCCGCCGGGGAGCTGTTTTTT
>TRBJ2-1|TRBV6-4|NA|TRBD2
CASSDGGGAGDEQFF
TGTGCCAGCAGTGACGGCGGGGGGGCCGGTGATGAGCAGTTCTTC
>TRBJ2-7|TRBV6-5|NA|NA
CASSTTGSYEQYF
TGTGCCAGCAGTACAACAGGGTCCTACGAGCAGTACTTC
>TRBJ1-1|TRBV11-3|NA|NA
CASSSTGPNTEAFF
TGTGCCAGCAGCTCCACAGGGCCCAACACTGAAGCTTTCTTT
>TRBJ1-1|TRBV4-2|NA|NA
CASSPSGESTEAFF
TGTGCCAGCAGCCCATCCGGGGAGAGCACTGAAGCTTTCTTT
>TRBJ1-6|TRBV5-4|NA|TRBD1
CASRKEVIVTGGNSPLHF
TGTGCCAGCAGGAAGGAGGTCATTGTAACAGGGGGGAATTCACCCCTCCACTTT
>TRBJ2-3|TRBV4-2|NA|NA
CASSQELLGADTQYF
TGTGCCAGCAGCCAAGAACTGCTCGGTGCAGATACGCAGTATTTT
>TRBJ1-4|TRBV29-1|NA|TRBD1
CSVGEDLGTASF
TGCAGCGTCGGGGAGGATTTAGGGACAGCTTCTTTT
>TRBJ2-1|TRBV14|once|TRBD2
CASSQGLAFGEQFF
TGTGCCAGCAGCCAGGGACTAGCCTTCGGGGAGCAGTTCTTC
>TRBJ1-3|TRBV28|NA|TRBD1
CASNTGTGKAIYF
TGTGCCAGCAACACCGGGACAGGGAAGGCCATATATTTT
>TRBJ1-2|TRBV10-3|NA|TRBD1
CAISHRDREQGYGYTF
TGTGCCATCAGTCACCGGGACAGGGAGCAGGGCTACGGCTACACCTTC
>TRBJ2-7|TRBV6-1|NA|NA
CASSEGFQGEQYF
TGTGCCAGCAGTGAAGGATTTCAGGGTGAGCAGTACTTC
>TRBJ1-5|TRBV27|NA|NA
CASSLQLSNQPQHF
TGTGCCAGCAGTTTACAGTTGAGCAATCAGCCCCAGCATTTT
>TRBJ1-3|TRBV5-6|NA|NA
CASNRVGNTIYF
TGTGCCAGCAACAGGGTGGGAAACACCATATATTTT
>TRBJ1-1|TRBV27|NA|NA
CASSPGGAEGAFF
TGTGCCAGCAGTCCGGGCGGGGCCGAGGGAGCTTTCTTT
>TRBJ2-5|TRBV4-1|NA|NA
CASSQKDSQETQYF
TGCGCCAGCAGCCAAAAGGACAGTCAAGAGACCCAGTACTTC
>TRBJ2-3|TRBV27|NA|NA
CASGTRQFSQYF
TGTGCCAGCGGGACTCGACAGTTCTCGCAGTATTTT
>TRBJ2-7|TRBV11-1|NA|TRBD1
CASSFGTGFYEQYF
TGTGCCAGCAGCTTTGGGACAGGGTTTTACGAGCAGTACTTC
>TRBJ2-1|TRBV28|NA|NA
CASSLRVAEQFF
TGTGCCAGCAGTTTACGGGTAGCTGAGCAGTTCTTC
>TRBJ1-4|TRBV28|once|NA
CASSSSSGVMEEKLFF
TGTGCCAGCAGTTCTTCTTCGGGAGTGATGGAGGAAAAACTGTTTTTT
>TRBJ1-1|TRBV10-2|NA|NA
CASTGGEKAFF
TGCGCCAGCACCGGCGGGGAAAAAGCTTTCTTT
>TRBJ2-7|TRBV4-2|NA|NA
CASSLSRGEQYF
TGTGCCAGCAGCCTATCGCGGGGCGAGCAGTACTTC
>TRBJ1-1|TRBV4-1|NA|NA
CASSQDHRNTEAFF
TGCGCCAGCAGCCAAGATCACAGGAACACTGAAGCTTTCTTT
>TRBJ1-2|TRBV4-3|NA|TRBD1
CASSQDWDSNYGYTF
TGCGCCAGCAGCCAAGATTGGGACAGCAACTATGGCTACACCTTC